This T cell receptor beta chain derives from a study of T cell repertoires and HLA-DP antigens. Study background: Alloreactive CD4+ T cells targeted HLA-DP on transduced HeLa. Versus self, one alloantigen differed at one groove amino acid, the other at about 10. General study findings and limits: Total CD4+ responders were stimulated by HeLa antigen-presenting cells.

Trimming left V 5 bases short and J 0 bases short, with 8 bases between. CDR3 length: 14 amino acids. Germline CDR1 SGHAT, CDR2 FQNNGV. The table came from immunoSEQ multiplex PCR; TCRdb's copy has only in-frame clones and leaves some out. The table includes 90,000 to 130,000 clones, 80% to 95% detected once. About this clone itself: Its specificity is unknown.

Material: CD4+ T cells from PBMCs. The sequence came from a woman younger than 30 in good health and CMV-seronegative. The gene calls are TRBV11-2 and TRBJ2-4; D gene ambiguous. The CDR3 sequence is CASSPYRAKNIQYF. The CDR3, as DNA: TGTGCCAGCAGCCCCTACAGAGCCAAAAACATTCAGTACTTC.